This TCR beta chain is from a study of vaccination effects on CD4 cells after COVID-19. Study results and caveats: No early post-infection timepoints were available in the study, which also included few convalescent patients.

As concerns this clone: Its specificity is not known.

Ahead of sequencing, the ViraFEST assay grew antigen-specific CD4+ T cells using viral peptide pools. With roughly nine days of culture completed, CD4+ T cells were isolated. BNT162b2 vaccine or mRNA-1273 vaccine was given to participants in two doses. Around 2.2 million PBMC were seeded per well and grown in the presence of roughly 10 IU/ml IL-2 and about 10 ug/ml peptides. With 2 bases clipped from V and 5 bases from J, the junction kept 9 bases outside the gene matches. The germline gives CDR1 MNHEY, CDR2 SMNVEV (reference sequence). The CDR3 loop spans 16 amino acids. Profiled with immunoSEQ multiplex PCR; TCRdb holds only in-frame clones, not every one. This sample has around 81,000 clones, with over 75% found just once.

Material: CD4+ T cells from PBMCs cultured with HCoV-OC43 spike peptides, obtained after COVID-19 vaccination. Regarding subset: HCoV-OC43 spike overlapping peptide pool stimulation. The source of this sequence is a human donor who received a COVID-19 vaccine. The rearrangement links TRBV27 to TRBJ2-5; 9 bases map to TRBD2. The CDR3: CASSLRGGGARETQYF. DNA of the CDR3: TGTGCCAGCAGTTTACGGGGCGGGGGGGCCCGGGAGACCCAGTACTTC.